The rows below give T cell receptor beta chains drawn from one sample of a study of immune characterization of retroperitoneal liposarcoma. TCRdb reprocessed the PCR reads via MiXCR and lists one record per CDR3 protein. The sample shows more than 6,000 distinct CDR3 sequences, about 29% of them seen only once. Sequencing was performed on tumor tissue. The source is a female donor with retroperitoneal liposarcoma. The CDR3 runs from the conserved cysteine through the conserved F or W. Fields, in order: D gene, V gene, J gene, clone size, CDR3 DNA, CDR3 protein. A D gene is named only where the DNA matches it firmly. Not all rows give a size; the values are once, few, many and, for expanded clones, a class.

.	TRBV5-3	TRBJ2-1	.	TGTGCCAGAAGCTTGGCCCCGGGACCCACTTTCGATGAGCAGTTATTC	CARSLAPGPTFDEQLF
.	TRBV12-3/TRBV12-4	TRBJ1-1	medium-sized	TGTGCCAGCAGTTTAGCGCCAGGCAACACTGAAGCTTTCTTT	CASSLAPGNTEAFF
.	TRBV28	TRBJ2-2	.	TGTGCCAGCAGCGGGGACCGGGATGGGGCCGGGGAGCTGTTTTTT	CASSGDRDGAGELFF
.	TRBV7-8	TRBJ2-4	.	TGTGCCAGCAGCTCGCAGGGTACAGGAGACATTCAGTACTTC	CASSSQGTGDIQYF
TRBD2	TRBV6-6	TRBJ2-1	.	TGTGCCAGCAGCTCCTTCGGGACTAGTAGCTCCTACAATGAGCAGTTCTTC	CASSSFGTSSSYNEQFF
TRBD2	TRBV5-1	TRBJ2-5	.	TGCGCCAGCACTCCAGGATTGACTAGCGGGGCGGGATCCTACAATGAGCAGTACTTC	CASTPGLTSGAGSYNEQYF
.	TRBV12-3/TRBV12-4	TRBJ2-7	once	TGTGCCAGCAGTCGACCCCCGGACGAGCAGTACTTC	CASSRPPDEQYF
.	TRBV6-1	TRBJ2-5	few	TGTGCCAGCAGTGGTGGGGGAGGGGGGGGCGGGACCCAGTACTTC	CASSGGGGGGGTQYF
TRBD1	TRBV6-1	TRBJ1-1	medium-sized	TGTGCCAGCAGGGGACAGGGGACTGAAGCTTTCTTT	CASRGQGTEAFF
.	TRBV7-2	TRBJ2-1	few	TGTGCCAGCACCCGGGACTCCAATGAGCAGTTCTTC	CASTRDSNEQFF
.	TRBV24-1	TRBJ2-3	many	TGTGCCACCAGTGATTCGTCCCTGGAGGGGCTGGAAGATACGCAGTATTTT	CATSDSSLEGLEDTQYF
.	TRBV6-1	TRBJ1-6	few	TGTGCCAGCAGACGATCGGGGAATTCACCCCTCCACTTT	CASRRSGNSPLHF
TRBD1	TRBV5-4	TRBJ2-3	few	TGTGCCAGCAGCAGGATGGGGACAGGCCAAGATACGCAGTATTTT	CASSRMGTGQDTQYF
TRBD1	TRBV11-3	TRBJ1-2	many	TGTGCCAGCAGCCCGCGGACAGGCGATAACTATGGCTACACCTTC	CASSPRTGDNYGYTF
.	TRBV6-1	TRBJ2-3	medium-sized	TGTGCCAGCAGTGAAGTCAAGGGGGGCACAGATACGCAGTATTTT	CASSEVKGGTDTQYF
TRBD2	TRBV12-3/TRBV12-4	TRBJ2-1	medium-sized	TGTGCCAGCAGTTTACTAGCGGGAGTATCCAATGAGCAGTTCTTC	CASSLLAGVSNEQFF
TRBD1	TRBV6-1	TRBJ2-7	many	TGTGCCTACGGGACAGGGGGCGCTTCCTACGAGCAGTACTTC	CAYGTGGASYEQYF
.	TRBV6-1	TRBJ2-1	few	TGTGCCAGCAGTGAACCCCCTGGCAATGAGCAGTTCTTC	CASSEPPGNEQFF
TRBD1	TRBV4-3	TRBJ1-2	.	TGCGCCAGCAGCCAAGCCCCCGGGCAGGGGGTAACTAACTATGGCTACACCTTC	CASSQAPGQGVTNYGYTF
TRBD1	TRBV25-1	TRBJ1-3	.	TGTGCCAGCAGTGAACCCAGGGGGAATGGAAACACCATATATTTT	CASSEPRGNGNTIYF
.	TRBV4-1	TRBJ2-1	many	TGCGCCAGCAGCCGCCAGGCCGGGGAAGGATACAATGAGCAGTTCTTC	CASSRQAGEGYNEQFF
TRBD2	TRBV12-3/TRBV12-4	TRBJ2-1	many	TGTGCCAGCAGGACCACTAGGAGTAGCGGGATAATCTACAATGAGCAGTTCTTC	CASRTTRSSGIIYNEQFF
.	TRBV12-3/TRBV12-4	TRBJ1-5	few	TGTGCCAGCACCTTCGGGGGGTTCAATCAGCCCCAGCATTTT	CASTFGGFNQPQHF
TRBD1	TRBV12-3/TRBV12-4	TRBJ2-7	.	TGTGCCAGCGGAAGGACAGGGGACCCCAAGCAGTACTTC	CASGRTGDPKQYF
TRBD1	TRBV11-3	TRBJ2-6	many	TGTGCCAGCAGCCCCAGGGACAGGGAAGCGATTGGGGCCAACGTCCTGACTTTC	CASSPRDREAIGANVLTF
.	TRBV5-6	TRBJ1-1	many	TGTGCCAGCAGCTTGGTTCGGGGTCTTGAAGCTTTCTTT	CASSLVRGLEAFF
.	TRBV27	TRBJ2-7	many	TGTGCCAGCAGCCCCGAAAGGGTAGGCTACGAGCAGTACTTC	CASSPERVGYEQYF
.	TRBV10-2	TRBJ2-6	medium-sized	TGCGCCAGCACTAAAGGCCCAGGGTTTCCCTCTGGGGCCAACGTCCTGACTTTC	CASTKGPGFPSGANVLTF
.	TRBV7-7	TRBJ2-2	many	TGTGCTAGCAGCCCCAGCTCCGGGGCCGGGACCGGGGAGCTGTTTTTT	CASSPSSGAGTGELFF
.	TRBV5-6	TRBJ2-7	many	TGTGCCAGCAGCCGGAGCCTTGGAGAGCAGTACTTC	CASSRSLGEQYF
.	TRBV6-2/TRBV6-3	TRBJ2-7	.	TGTGCCAGCAGTTATGCCGCCGGCGAGCAGTACTTC	CASSYAAGEQYF